A selection of T cell receptor beta chains follows, all from one sample in a study of graft-versus-host responses after intestinal transplantation. Profiled with immunoSEQ multiplex PCR; TCRdb holds only in-frame clones, not every one. The sample records 90,000 to 150,000 clones, 85% to 95% being singletons. These receptors lack a known antigen. The input for sequencing was unstimulated CD8+ T cells sorted from spleen or lymph node cells, taken before intestinal transplant. The receptors were gathered from a human donor who received an intestinal transplant. CDR3s include the opening cysteine and the closing phenylalanine or tryptophan. Fields, in order: V gene, J gene, clone size, D gene, CDR3 DNA, CDR3 protein. A D gene is named only where the DNA matches it firmly. Clone sizes are given selectively: once, few, many, or a class where the clone is expanded.

v_call: TRBV20-1; j_call: TRBJ2-7; clone_size: .; d_call: .; cdr3_nt: TGCAGTGCTAGAACCTACGAGCAGTACTTC; cdr3_aa: CSARTYEQYF
v_call: TRBV7-2; j_call: TRBJ2-7; clone_size: .; d_call: .; cdr3_nt: TGTGCCAGCAGCTTAGTCGGCTCAGTTTGGAACGAGCAGTACTTC; cdr3_aa: CASSLVGSVWNEQYF
v_call: TRBV5-1; j_call: TRBJ2-1; clone_size: .; d_call: .; cdr3_nt: TGCGCCAGCAGCTTGGCGTCGGAGTGGGGTGAGCAGTTCTTC; cdr3_aa: CASSLASEWGEQFF
v_call: TRBV4-2; j_call: TRBJ2-7; clone_size: .; d_call: TRBD1; cdr3_nt: TGTGCCAGCAGCTTAGCGACAGGGGAAGGTTACGAGCAGTACTTC; cdr3_aa: CASSLATGEGYEQYF
v_call: TRBV27; j_call: TRBJ2-3; clone_size: .; d_call: TRBD2; cdr3_nt: TGTGCCAGCACCCCCTGGGGACTAGCGGGTCTCAGCACAGATACGCAGTATTTT; cdr3_aa: CASTPWGLAGLSTDTQYF
v_call: TRBV28; j_call: TRBJ1-1; clone_size: .; d_call: .; cdr3_nt: TGTGCCAGCACCCTATCAAGCGACGCCGACACTGAAGCTTTCTTT; cdr3_aa: CASTLSSDADTEAFF
v_call: TRBV9; j_call: TRBJ2-1; clone_size: .; d_call: TRBD2; cdr3_nt: TGTGCCAGCTCCCGCCGGGACTACTCCTACAATGAGCAGTTCTTC; cdr3_aa: CASSRRDYSYNEQFF
v_call: TRBV28; j_call: TRBJ2-7; clone_size: once; d_call: .; cdr3_nt: TGTGCCAGCAGTTTAGGTGGGGACGGAGGCAGTTACGAGCAGTACTTC; cdr3_aa: CASSLGGDGGSYEQYF
v_call: TRBV6-1; j_call: TRBJ2-7; clone_size: .; d_call: .; cdr3_nt: TGTGCCAGCAGGGGCTCCACTAACGACGAGCAGTACTTC; cdr3_aa: CASRGSTNDEQYF
v_call: TRBV29-1; j_call: TRBJ2-6; clone_size: .; d_call: .; cdr3_nt: TGCAGCGTCTACGAGGGCGATGGGGCCAACGTCCTGACTTTC; cdr3_aa: CSVYEGDGANVLTF
v_call: TRBV28; j_call: TRBJ2-1; clone_size: .; d_call: .; cdr3_nt: TGTGCCAGCAGACGCGACACGGCATGGAACAATGAGCAGTTCTTC; cdr3_aa: CASRRDTAWNNEQFF
v_call: TRBV11-2; j_call: TRBJ2-1; clone_size: .; d_call: TRBD2; cdr3_nt: TGTGCCAGCAGCTTGGTACTAGCGGACGGCTACAATGAGCAGTTCTTC; cdr3_aa: CASSLVLADGYNEQFF
v_call: TRBV28; j_call: TRBJ2-7; clone_size: .; d_call: .; cdr3_nt: TGTGCCAGCAGTTTGTTCTTCTCCTACGAGCAGTACTTC; cdr3_aa: CASSLFFSYEQYF
v_call: TRBV4-3; j_call: TRBJ1-2; clone_size: once; d_call: TRBD1; cdr3_nt: TGCGCCAGCAGCAAACGGTCAGGGGGCACTAACTATGGCTACACCTTC; cdr3_aa: CASSKRSGGTNYGYTF
v_call: TRBV25-1; j_call: TRBJ1-1; clone_size: .; d_call: .; cdr3_nt: TGTGCCAGCAGTGAATCCCTCCAGGGAGGCACTGAAGCTTTCTTT; cdr3_aa: CASSESLQGGTEAFF
v_call: TRBV5-4; j_call: TRBJ2-1; clone_size: .; d_call: .; cdr3_nt: TGTGCCAGCAGCTCCCTCGGGGAGAGGAGCAATGAGCAGTTCTTC; cdr3_aa: CASSSLGERSNEQFF
v_call: TRBV19; j_call: TRBJ2-7; clone_size: .; d_call: .; cdr3_nt: TGTGCCAGTAGTATTCGCAGTATTGGAAAGATTGGAAAATACGAGCAGTACTTC; cdr3_aa: CASSIRSIGKIGKYEQYF
v_call: TRBV9; j_call: TRBJ2-7; clone_size: .; d_call: .; cdr3_nt: TGTGCCAGCAGCGTAGGGGATGGCACATTCTACGAGCAGTACTTC; cdr3_aa: CASSVGDGTFYEQYF
v_call: TRBV2; j_call: TRBJ1-5; clone_size: .; d_call: .; cdr3_nt: TGTGCCAGCTCCCCCGTAGCGGGCAATCAGCCCCAGCATTTT; cdr3_aa: CASSPVAGNQPQHF
v_call: TRBV9; j_call: TRBJ2-3; clone_size: .; d_call: .; cdr3_nt: TGTGCCAGCAGCGTAGCGGGGTGGTCAGATACGCAGTATTTT; cdr3_aa: CASSVAGWSDTQYF
v_call: TRBV5-5; j_call: TRBJ1-4; clone_size: few; d_call: .; cdr3_nt: TGTGCCAGCAGCCAGGGGGAAAAACTGTTTTTT; cdr3_aa: CASSQGEKLFF
v_call: TRBV6-6; j_call: TRBJ1-1; clone_size: .; d_call: .; cdr3_nt: TGTGCCAGCGGGTGGAGTACCGGGAACACTGAAGCTTTCTTT; cdr3_aa: CASGWSTGNTEAFF
v_call: TRBV25-1; j_call: TRBJ1-1; clone_size: .; d_call: .; cdr3_nt: TGTGCCAGCAGTGAATCCCTAGGGACTGAAGCTTTCTTT; cdr3_aa: CASSESLGTEAFF
v_call: TRBV21-1; j_call: TRBJ1-5; clone_size: .; d_call: .; cdr3_nt: TGTGCCAGCAGCAGGACACCTCATCAGCCCCAGCATTTT; cdr3_aa: CASSRTPHQPQHF
v_call: TRBV4-1; j_call: TRBJ2-7; clone_size: .; d_call: TRBD1; cdr3_nt: TGCGCCAGCAGCCAGGCTCCGGGACAGGGTTTCCACGAGCAGTACTTC; cdr3_aa: CASSQAPGQGFHEQYF
v_call: TRBV28; j_call: TRBJ2-3; clone_size: .; d_call: TRBD2; cdr3_nt: TGTGCCAGCAGTCAGGGACTAGACACAGATACGCAGTATTTT; cdr3_aa: CASSQGLDTDTQYF
v_call: TRBV29-1; j_call: TRBJ1-1; clone_size: once; d_call: TRBD1; cdr3_nt: TGCAGCGTGACGACAGGGGACACTGAAGCTTTCTTT; cdr3_aa: CSVTTGDTEAFF
v_call: TRBV15; j_call: TRBJ2-1; clone_size: .; d_call: .; cdr3_nt: TGTGCCACCAGCAGAGAGAAGAGCGGCTCCTACAATGAGCAGTTCTTC; cdr3_aa: CATSREKSGSYNEQFF
v_call: TRBV15; j_call: TRBJ2-2; clone_size: .; d_call: .; cdr3_nt: TGTGCCACCTCGGGATCCGGGGAGCTGTTTTTT; cdr3_aa: CATSGSGELFF